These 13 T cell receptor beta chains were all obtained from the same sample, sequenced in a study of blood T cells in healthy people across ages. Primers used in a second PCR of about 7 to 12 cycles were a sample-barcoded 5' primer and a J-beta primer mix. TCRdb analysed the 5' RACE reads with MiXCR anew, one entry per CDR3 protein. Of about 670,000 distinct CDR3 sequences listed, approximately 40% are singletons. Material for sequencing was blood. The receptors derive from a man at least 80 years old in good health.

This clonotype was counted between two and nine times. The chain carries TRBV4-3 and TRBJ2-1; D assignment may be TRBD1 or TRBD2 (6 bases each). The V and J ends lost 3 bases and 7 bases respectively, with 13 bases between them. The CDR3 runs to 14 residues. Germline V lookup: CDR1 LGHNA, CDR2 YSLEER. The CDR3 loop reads CASSQRGRGNEQFF. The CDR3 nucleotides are TGCGCCAGCAGCCAGCGGGGCAGGGGAAATGAGCAGTTCTTC.

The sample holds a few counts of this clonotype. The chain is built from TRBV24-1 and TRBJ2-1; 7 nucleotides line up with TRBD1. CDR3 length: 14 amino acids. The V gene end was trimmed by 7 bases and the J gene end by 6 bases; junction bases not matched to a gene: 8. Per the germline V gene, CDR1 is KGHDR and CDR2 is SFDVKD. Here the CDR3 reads CATSQGGSGNEQFF. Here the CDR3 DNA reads TGTGCCACCAGCCAAGGGGGCTCAGGCAATGAGCAGTTCTTC.

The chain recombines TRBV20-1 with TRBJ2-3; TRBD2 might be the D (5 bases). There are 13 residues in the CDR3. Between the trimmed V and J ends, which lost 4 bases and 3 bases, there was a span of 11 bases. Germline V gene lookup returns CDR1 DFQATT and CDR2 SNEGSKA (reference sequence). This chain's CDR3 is CSATPRGTDTQYF. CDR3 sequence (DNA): TGCAGTGCTACCCCGCGAGGGACAGATACGCAGTATTTT.

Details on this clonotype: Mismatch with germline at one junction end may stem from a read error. CDR3 DNA sequence: TGCAGTGTTAGAGCCGCGAACCTACTAGCGGGAGATGAGCAGTTCTTC. It codes for CSVRAANLLAGDEQFF. This chain links TRBV20-1 with TRBJ2-1; 11 positions agree with TRBD2. This CDR3 is 16 amino acids long. CDR1 DFQATT and CDR2 SNEGSKA come from the germline V gene (reference sequence).

The CDR3 DNA reads as TGCAGCGCACGACAGGGATTCGACGAGCAGTACTTC. Translation gives CSARQGFDEQYF. J is TRBJ2-7 and V is TRBV29-1, with 7 positions matching TRBD1. This CDR3 comprises 12 residues. J gave up 5 bases and V 7 bases, and 8 bases lay outside the gene matches. CDR1 SQVTM and CDR2 ANQGSEA come from the germline V gene.

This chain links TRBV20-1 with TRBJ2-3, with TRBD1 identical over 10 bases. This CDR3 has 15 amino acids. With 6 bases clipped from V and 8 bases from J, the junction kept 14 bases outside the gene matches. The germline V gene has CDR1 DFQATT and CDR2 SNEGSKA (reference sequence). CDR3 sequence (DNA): TGCAGTGCGCCAACCGGGACAGGGGTTAGGGGTACGCAGTATTTT. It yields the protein CSAPTGTGVRGTQYF.

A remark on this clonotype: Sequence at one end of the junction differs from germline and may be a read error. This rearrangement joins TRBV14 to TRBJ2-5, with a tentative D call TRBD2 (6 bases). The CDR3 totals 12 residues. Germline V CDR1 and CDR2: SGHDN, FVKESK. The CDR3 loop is CANSQVGGTQYF. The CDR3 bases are TGTGCCAACAGCCAAGTGGGAGGGACCCAGTACTTC.

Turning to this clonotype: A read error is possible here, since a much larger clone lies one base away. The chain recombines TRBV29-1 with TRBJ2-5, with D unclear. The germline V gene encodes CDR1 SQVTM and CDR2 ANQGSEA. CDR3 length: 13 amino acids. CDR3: CSIENRLGETQYF. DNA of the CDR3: TGCAGCATTGAGAACCGCCTGGGGGAGACCCAGTACTTC.

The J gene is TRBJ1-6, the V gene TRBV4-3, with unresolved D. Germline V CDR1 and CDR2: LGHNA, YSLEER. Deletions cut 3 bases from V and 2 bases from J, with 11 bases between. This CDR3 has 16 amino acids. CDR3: CASSQERVPYNSPLHF. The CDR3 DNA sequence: TGCGCCAGCAGCCAGGAACGGGTGCCCTATAATTCACCCCTCCACTTT.

The CDR3 DNA reads as TGTGCCAGCAGCCAAGATGGAGACAGAAATGGCTACACCTTC. Amino acids: CASSQDGDRNGYTF. J is TRBJ1-2 and V is TRBV14; D is perhaps TRBD1 (5 bases). Trimming took 0 bases from V and 6 from J, leaving 11 bases between them. CDR3 size: 14 residues. Germline V CDR1 and CDR2: SGHDN, FVKESK.

The CDR3 nucleotides are TGTGCCATCAGTGAGCGAGGACAGGGGTTCTACGAGCAGTACTTC. Protein: CAISERGQGFYEQYF. The chain joins TRBV10-3 to TRBJ2-7; TRBD1 matches 9 bases. This CDR3 has 15 amino acids. In germline, CDR1 is ENHRY, CDR2 SYGVKD. The V gene end was trimmed by 2 bases and the J gene end by 3 bases; junction bases not matched to a gene: 5.

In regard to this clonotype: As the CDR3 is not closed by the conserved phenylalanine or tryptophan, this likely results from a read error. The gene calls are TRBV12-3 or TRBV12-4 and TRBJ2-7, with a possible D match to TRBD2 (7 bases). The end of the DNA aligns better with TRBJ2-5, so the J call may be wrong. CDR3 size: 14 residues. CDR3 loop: CASTPGRGQETQYS. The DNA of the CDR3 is TGTGCCAGCACCCCGGGGAGGGGGCAAGAGACCCAGTACTCC.

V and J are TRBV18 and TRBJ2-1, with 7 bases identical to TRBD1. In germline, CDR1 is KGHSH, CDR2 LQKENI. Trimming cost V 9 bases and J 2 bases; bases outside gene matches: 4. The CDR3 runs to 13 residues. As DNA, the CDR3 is TGTGCCAGTCGAGGGGGCACCTACAATGAGCAGTTCTTC. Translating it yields CASRGGTYNEQFF.